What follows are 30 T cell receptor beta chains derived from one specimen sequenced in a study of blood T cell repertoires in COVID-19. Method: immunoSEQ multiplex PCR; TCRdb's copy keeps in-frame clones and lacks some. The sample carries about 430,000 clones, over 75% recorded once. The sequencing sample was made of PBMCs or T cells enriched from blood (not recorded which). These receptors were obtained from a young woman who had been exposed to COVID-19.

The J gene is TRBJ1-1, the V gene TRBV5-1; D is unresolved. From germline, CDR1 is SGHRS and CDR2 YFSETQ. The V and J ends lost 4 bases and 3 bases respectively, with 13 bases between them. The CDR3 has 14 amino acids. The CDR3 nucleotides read TGCGCCAGCAGCCCCCGGGTGGGAGACACTGAAGCTTTCTTT. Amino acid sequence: CASSPRVGDTEAFF.

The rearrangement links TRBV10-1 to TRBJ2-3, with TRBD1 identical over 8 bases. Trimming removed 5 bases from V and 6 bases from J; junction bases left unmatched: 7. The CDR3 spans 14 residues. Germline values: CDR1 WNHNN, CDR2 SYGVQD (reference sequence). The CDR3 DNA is TGCGCCAGCAGTTATTCCCAGGGGGCGGATACGCAGTATTTT. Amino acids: CASSYSQGADTQYF.

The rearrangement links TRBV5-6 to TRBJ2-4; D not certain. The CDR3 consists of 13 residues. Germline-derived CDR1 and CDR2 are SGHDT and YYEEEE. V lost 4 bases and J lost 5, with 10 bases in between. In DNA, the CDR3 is TGTGCCAGCAGCGTATGGCCCCAAAACATTCAGTACTTC. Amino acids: CASSVWPQNIQYF.

CDR3 amino acids: CASSDTGTYYNEQFF. DNA for the CDR3: TGTGCCAGTAGCGATACAGGGACCTACTACAATGAGCAGTTCTTC. This chain links TRBV19 with TRBJ2-1, with D tentatively TRBD1 (6 bases). In germline, CDR1 is LNHDA, CDR2 SQIVND (reference sequence). This CDR3 spans 15 amino acids. V lost 6 bases and J 3 bases, leaving 15 bases between the germline ends.

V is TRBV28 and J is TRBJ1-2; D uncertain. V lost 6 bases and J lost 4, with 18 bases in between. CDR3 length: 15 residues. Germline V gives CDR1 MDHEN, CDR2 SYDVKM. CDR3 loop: CASSIRPGFFYGYTF. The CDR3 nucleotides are TGTGCCAGCAGCATACGACCCGGGTTTTTCTATGGCTACACCTTC.

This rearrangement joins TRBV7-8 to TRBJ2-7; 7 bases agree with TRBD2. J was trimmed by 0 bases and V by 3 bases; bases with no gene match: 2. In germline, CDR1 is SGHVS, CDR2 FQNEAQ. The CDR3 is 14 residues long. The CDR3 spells CASSFGGGSYEQYF. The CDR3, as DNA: TGTGCCAGCAGCTTTGGCGGGGGCTCCTACGAGCAGTACTTC.

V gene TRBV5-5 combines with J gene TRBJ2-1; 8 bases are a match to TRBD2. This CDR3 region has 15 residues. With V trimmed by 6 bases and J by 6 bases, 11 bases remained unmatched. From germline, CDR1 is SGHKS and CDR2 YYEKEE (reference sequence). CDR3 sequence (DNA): TGTGCCAGCATCTTCGGAAGCGGGAGCTTCAATGAGCAGTTCTTC. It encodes CASIFGSGSFNEQFF.

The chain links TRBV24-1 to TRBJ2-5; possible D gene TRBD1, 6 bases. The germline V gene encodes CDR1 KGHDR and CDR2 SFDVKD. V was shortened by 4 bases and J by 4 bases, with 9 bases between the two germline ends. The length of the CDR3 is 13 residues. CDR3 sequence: CATSETGIETQYF. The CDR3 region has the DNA TGTGCCACCAGTGAGACAGGTATAGAGACCCAGTACTTC.

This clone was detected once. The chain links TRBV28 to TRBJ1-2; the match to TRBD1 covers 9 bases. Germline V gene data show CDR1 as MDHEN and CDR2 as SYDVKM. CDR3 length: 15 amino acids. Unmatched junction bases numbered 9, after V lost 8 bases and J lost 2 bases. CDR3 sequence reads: CASQTPGTGNYGYTF. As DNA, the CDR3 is TGTGCCAGCCAGACTCCCGGGACAGGGAACTATGGCTACACCTTC.

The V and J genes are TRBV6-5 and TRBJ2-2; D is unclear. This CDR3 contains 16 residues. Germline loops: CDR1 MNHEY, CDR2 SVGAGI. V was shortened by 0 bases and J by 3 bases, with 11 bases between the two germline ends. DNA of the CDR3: TGTGCCAGCAGTTACTCGGTCGACTTCCACACCGGGGAGCTGTTTTTT. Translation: CASSYSVDFHTGELFF.

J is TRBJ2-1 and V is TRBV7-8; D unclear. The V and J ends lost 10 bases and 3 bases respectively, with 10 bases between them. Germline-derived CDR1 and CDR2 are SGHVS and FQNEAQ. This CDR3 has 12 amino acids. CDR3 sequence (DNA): TGTGCCACCCAGGCCCTCTACAATGAGCAGTTCTTC. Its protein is CATQALYNEQFF.

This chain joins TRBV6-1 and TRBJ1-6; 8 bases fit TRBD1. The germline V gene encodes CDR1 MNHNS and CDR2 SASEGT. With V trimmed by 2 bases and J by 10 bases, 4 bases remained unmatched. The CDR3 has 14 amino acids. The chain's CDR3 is CASSEQGAQSPLHF. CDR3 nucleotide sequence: TGTGCCAGCAGTGAACAGGGGGCCCAATCACCCCTCCACTTT.

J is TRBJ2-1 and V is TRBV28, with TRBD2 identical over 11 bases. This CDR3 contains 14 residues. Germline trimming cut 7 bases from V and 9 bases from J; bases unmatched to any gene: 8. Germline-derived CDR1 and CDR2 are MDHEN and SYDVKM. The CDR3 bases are TGTGCCAGCACCAATAGCGGGGGGGCCGGTGAGCAGTTCTTC. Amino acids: CASTNSGGAGEQFF.

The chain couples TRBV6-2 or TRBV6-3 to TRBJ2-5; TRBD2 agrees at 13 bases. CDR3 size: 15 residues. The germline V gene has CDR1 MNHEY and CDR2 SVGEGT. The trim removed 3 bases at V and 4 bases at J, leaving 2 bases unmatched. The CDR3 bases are TGTGCCAGCAGTTATGGACTAGCGGGGGCAGAGACCCAGTACTTC. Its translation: CASSYGLAGAETQYF.

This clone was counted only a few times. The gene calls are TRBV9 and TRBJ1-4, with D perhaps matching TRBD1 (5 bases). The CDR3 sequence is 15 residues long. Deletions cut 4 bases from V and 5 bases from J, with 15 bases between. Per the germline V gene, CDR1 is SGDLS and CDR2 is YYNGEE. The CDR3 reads CASSTRGQGNEKLFF. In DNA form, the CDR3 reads TGTGCCAGCAGCACCCGCGGCCAGGGAAATGAAAAACTGTTTTTT.

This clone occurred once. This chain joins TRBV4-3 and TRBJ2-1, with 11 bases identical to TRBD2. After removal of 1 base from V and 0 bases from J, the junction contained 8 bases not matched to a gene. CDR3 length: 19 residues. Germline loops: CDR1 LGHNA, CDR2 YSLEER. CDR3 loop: CASSQGRTSGGLSYNEQFF. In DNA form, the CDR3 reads TGCGCCAGCAGCCAAGGACGAACTAGCGGGGGTCTCTCCTACAATGAGCAGTTCTTC.

The CDR3 DNA follows: TGTGCCAGCAGTGAGGGGGGGACGAATCAGCCCCAGCATTTT. Protein sequence: CASSEGGTNQPQHF. The chain carries TRBV6-1 and TRBJ1-5; D may be TRBD1 (5 bases). V was shortened by 3 bases and J by 4 bases, with 10 bases between the two germline ends. Germline CDR1 MNHNS, CDR2 SASEGT. The CDR3 covers 14 residues.

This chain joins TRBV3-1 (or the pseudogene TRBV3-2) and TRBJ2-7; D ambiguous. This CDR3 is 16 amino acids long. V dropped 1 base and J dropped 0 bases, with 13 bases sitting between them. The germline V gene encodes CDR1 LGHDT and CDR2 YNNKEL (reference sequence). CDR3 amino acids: CASSQVAAASSYEQYF. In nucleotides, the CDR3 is TGTGCCAGCAGCCAAGTGGCGGCGGCGAGCTCCTACGAGCAGTACTTC.

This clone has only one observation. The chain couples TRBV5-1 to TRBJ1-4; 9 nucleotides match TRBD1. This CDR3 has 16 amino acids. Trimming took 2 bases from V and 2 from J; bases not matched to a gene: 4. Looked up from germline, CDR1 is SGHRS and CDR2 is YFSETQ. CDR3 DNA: TGCGCCAGCAGCTTCACAGGGGGCCCCACTAATGAAAAACTGTTTTTT. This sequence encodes CASSFTGGPTNEKLFF. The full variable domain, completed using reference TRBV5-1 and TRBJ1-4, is KAGVTQTPRYLIKTRGQQVTLSCSPISGHRSVSWYQQTPGQGLQFLFEYFSETQRNKGNFPGRFSGRQFSNSRSEMNVSTLELGDSALYLCASSFTGGPTNEKLFFGSGTQLSVL.

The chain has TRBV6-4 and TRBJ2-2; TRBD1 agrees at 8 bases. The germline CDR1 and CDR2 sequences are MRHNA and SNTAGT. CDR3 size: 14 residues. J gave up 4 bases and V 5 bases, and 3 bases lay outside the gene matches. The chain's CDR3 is CASSTDRVTGELFF. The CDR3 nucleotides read TGTGCCAGCAGTACGGACAGGGTCACCGGGGAGCTGTTTTTT.

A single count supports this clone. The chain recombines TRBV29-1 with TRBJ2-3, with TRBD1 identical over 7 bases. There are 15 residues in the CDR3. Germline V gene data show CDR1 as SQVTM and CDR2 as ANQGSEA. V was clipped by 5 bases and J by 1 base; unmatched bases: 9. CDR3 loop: CSVPGTVHRTDTQYF. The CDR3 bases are TGCAGCGTTCCTGGGACAGTTCACCGCACAGATACGCAGTATTTT.

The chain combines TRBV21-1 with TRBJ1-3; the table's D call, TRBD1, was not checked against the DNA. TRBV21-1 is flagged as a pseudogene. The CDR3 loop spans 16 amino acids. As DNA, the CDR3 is TGTGCCAGCAGCTTACCAGACAGGGGCTCTGGAAACACCATATATTTT. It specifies CASSLPDRGSGNTIYF.

The CDR3 bases are TGTGCCAGCAGCTTAGGGGGCACAGGGACTGAAGCTTTCTTT. Protein product: CASSLGGTGTEAFF. V and J are TRBV7-6 and TRBJ1-1, with a tentative D call TRBD1 (6 bases). This CDR3 has 14 residues. V was shortened by 1 base and J by 5 bases, with 11 bases between the two germline ends. Germline V gene sequence: CDR1 SGHVS, CDR2 FNYEAQ.

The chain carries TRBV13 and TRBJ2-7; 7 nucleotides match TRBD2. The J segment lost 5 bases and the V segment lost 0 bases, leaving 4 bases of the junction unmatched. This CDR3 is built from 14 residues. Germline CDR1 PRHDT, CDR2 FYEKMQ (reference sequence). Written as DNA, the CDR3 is TGTGCCAGCAGCTTAGGCGGGAGGAAAAACGAGCAGTACTTC. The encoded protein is CASSLGGRKNEQYF.

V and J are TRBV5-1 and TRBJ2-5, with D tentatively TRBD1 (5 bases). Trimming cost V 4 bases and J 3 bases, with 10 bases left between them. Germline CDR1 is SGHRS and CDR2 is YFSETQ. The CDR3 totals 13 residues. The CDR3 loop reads CASSPGREETQYF. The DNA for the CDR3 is TGCGCCAGCAGCCCTGGCAGGGAAGAGACCCAGTACTTC.

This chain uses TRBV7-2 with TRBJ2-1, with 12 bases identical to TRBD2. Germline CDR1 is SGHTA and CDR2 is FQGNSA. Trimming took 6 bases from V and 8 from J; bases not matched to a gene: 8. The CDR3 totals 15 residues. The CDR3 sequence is CASRQPSGGAYEQFF. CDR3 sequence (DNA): TGTGCCAGCAGGCAACCTAGCGGGGGGGCCTATGAGCAGTTCTTC.

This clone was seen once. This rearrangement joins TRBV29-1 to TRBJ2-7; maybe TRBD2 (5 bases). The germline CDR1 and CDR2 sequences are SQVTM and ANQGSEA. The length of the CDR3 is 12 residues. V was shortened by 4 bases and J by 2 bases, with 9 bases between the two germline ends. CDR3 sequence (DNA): TGCAGCGTTGTGGGCGGGCCCTACGAGCAGTACTTC. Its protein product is CSVVGGPYEQYF.

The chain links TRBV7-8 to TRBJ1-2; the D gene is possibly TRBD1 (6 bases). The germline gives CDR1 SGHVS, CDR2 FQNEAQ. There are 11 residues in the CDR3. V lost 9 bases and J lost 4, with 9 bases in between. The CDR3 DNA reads TGTGCCAGTGGACAGAGCTATGGCTACACCTTC. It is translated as CASGQSYGYTF.

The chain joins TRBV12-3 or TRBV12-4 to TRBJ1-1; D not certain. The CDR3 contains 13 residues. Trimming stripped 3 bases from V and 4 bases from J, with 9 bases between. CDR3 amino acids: CASSFGVFTEAFF. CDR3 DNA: TGTGCCAGCAGTTTTGGAGTTTTCACTGAAGCTTTCTTT.

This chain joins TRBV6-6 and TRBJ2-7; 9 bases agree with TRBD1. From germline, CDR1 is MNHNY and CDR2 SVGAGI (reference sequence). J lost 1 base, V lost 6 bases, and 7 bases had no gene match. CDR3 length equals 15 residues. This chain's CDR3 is CASSGKDRGSYEQYF. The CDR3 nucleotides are TGTGCCAGCAGCGGGAAAGACAGGGGGTCCTACGAGCAGTACTTC.